The 18 T cell receptor beta chains reported below all come from one sample, sequenced in a study of beta chain features in type 1 diabetes. Expressed TCRB transcripts were sequenced after all isolated RNA was converted to cDNA. Assay: immunoSEQ multiplex PCR; the TCRdb copy retains only in-frame clones and omits some. The table has around 300,000 clones, 7.5% to 9.5% seen once. Specimen: central memory CD4+ T cells from blood. These receptor sequences come from a woman under 30 in good health.

The rearrangement links TRBV2 to TRBJ1-6; no firm D call. The CDR3 has 15 amino acids. Trimming pared 7 bases from V and 0 bases from J, leaving 10 bases between. Germline V gene sequence: CDR1 SNHLY, CDR2 FYNNEI. The CDR3: CASNRIISYNSPLHF. In DNA form, the CDR3 reads TGTGCCAGCAACCGTATAATCTCCTATAATTCACCCCTCCACTTT.

This clone was seen a few times. J is TRBJ2-1 and V is TRBV6-4; D is tentatively TRBD1 or TRBD2 (5 bases each). Germline lookup yields CDR1 MRHNA and CDR2 SNTAGT. Trimming left V 5 bases short and J 3 bases short, with 14 bases between. The CDR3 spans 15 residues. The CDR3 here is CASSTGPAGYNEQFF. As DNA, the CDR3 is TGTGCCAGCAGTACAGGACCGGCGGGCTACAATGAGCAGTTCTTC.

This clone was seen only a few times. The chain recombines TRBV5-4 with TRBJ2-7; D may be TRBD1 or TRBD2 (5 bases each). The V gene lost 2 bases and the J gene lost 2 bases, with 20 bases spanning the gap. The length of the CDR3 is 17 residues. CDR1 and CDR2 from the germline V gene are SGHNT and YYREEE (reference sequence). CDR3 in DNA: TGTGCCAGCAGCTTTGGCCAGACCCTATTGGGACCCTACGAGCAGTACGTC. Its translation: CASSFGQTLLGPYEQYV.

This clone was counted at least ten times. The chain links TRBV2 to TRBJ2-3; no clear D gene. V shed 7 bases and J shed 0 bases, with 17 bases lying between them. The CDR3 totals 16 residues. In germline, CDR1 is SNHLY, CDR2 FYNNEI. The CDR3 DNA reads as TGTGCCAGCACCAAAAGGCGGATCTCTAGCACAGATACGCAGTATTTT. Amino acids: CASTKRRISSTDTQYF.

This clone was seen ten or more times. The rearrangement uses TRBV7-3 and TRBJ2-3; the D is unclear. The CDR3 is 13 amino acids. Germline CDR1 reads SGHTA; CDR2 reads FQGTGA. The V end lost 2 bases, the J end lost 7 bases, and 10 bases lay between the germline ends. CDR3 sequence reads: CASSLDPGHTQYF. The CDR3 DNA is TGTGCCAGCAGCTTAGACCCCGGGCATACGCAGTATTTT. Full variable domain (rest looked up from reference TRBV7-3 and TRBJ2-3): GAGVSQTPSNKVTEKGKYVELRCDPISGHTALYWYRQSLGQGPEFLIYFQGTGAADDSGLPNDRFFAVRPEGSVSTLKIQRTERGDSAVYLCASSLDPGHTQYFGPGTRLTVL.

This chain links TRBV27 with TRBJ1-2, with a weak D call TRBD1 (6 bases). The CDR3 runs to 14 residues. Trimming left V 6 bases short and J 2 bases short, with 13 bases between. Germline values: CDR1 MNHEY, CDR2 SMNVEV (reference sequence). The CDR3 nucleotides are TGTGCCAGCAGGAAACTTCAGGGGAACTATGGCTACACCTTC. This gives the protein CASRKLQGNYGYTF.

A few counts support this clone. A much larger clone lies a single base off, so this may be a read error. The chain couples TRBV28 to TRBJ1-2; D might be TRBD1 (6 bases). The CDR3 is made up of 13 amino acids. Germline values: CDR1 MDHEN, CDR2 SYDVKM. Trimming shortened V by 5 bases and J by 4 bases, and 11 bases separated the two germline ends. The CDR3 nucleotides are TGTGCCAGCAGTCCCACAGGGACCTATGGCTACACCTTC. Amino acids: CASSPTGTYGYTF.

This clone was seen a handful of times. The chain carries TRBV11-2 and TRBJ1-1; no clear D. Germline CDR1 and CDR2: SGHAT and FQNNGV. CDR3 length equals 14 residues. The V end was cut by 5 bases, the J end by 2 bases, with 12 bases between. CDR3: CASSRVGGNTEAFF. The CDR3 nucleotides read TGTGCCAGCAGCCGAGTGGGAGGAAACACTGAAGCTTTCTTT.

This clone was picked up many times. The rearrangement uses TRBV7-9 and TRBJ1-1; D may be TRBD1 (5 bases). This CDR3 has 11 residues. V was cut by 1 base and J by 10 bases, with 7 bases left in between. Germline CDR1 is SEHNR and CDR2 is FQNEAQ (reference sequence). CDR3 DNA sequence: TGTGCCAGCAGCTTAGTACAGGTAGCTTTCTTT. Translating it yields CASSLVQVAFF.

This clone has just a few counts. This chain connects TRBV4-2 to TRBJ1-3, with 7 bases aligning to TRBD1. Germline assignment: CDR1 LGHNA and CDR2 YNFKEQ. This CDR3 has 15 residues. With V trimmed by 0 bases and J by 4 bases, 3 bases remained unmatched. CDR3 nucleotides: TGTGCCAGCAGCCAAGAGGGGACAGTCGGAAACACCATATATTTT. It is translated as CASSQEGTVGNTIYF.

This chain links TRBV6-1 with TRBJ2-1; the D is unclear. This CDR3 has 14 amino acids. Germline V gene lookup returns CDR1 MNHNS and CDR2 SASEGT. The ends were cut back, 10 bases at V and 0 bases at J, with 13 bases in the middle. The CDR3 here is CATELVSSYNEQFF. CDR3 DNA: TGTGCCACCGAATTGGTTAGCTCCTACAATGAGCAGTTCTTC.

The chain carries TRBV7-2 and TRBJ2-1; D perhaps matches TRBD2 (5 bases). The germline CDR1 and CDR2 sequences are SGHTA and FQGNSA. CDR3 length: 14 amino acids. The V and J ends lost 5 bases and 5 bases respectively, with 13 bases between them. The CDR3 region is CASSQLGWDNEQFF. The CDR3 nucleotides read TGTGCCAGCAGCCAACTAGGTTGGGACAATGAGCAGTTCTTC.

About this clone: Distinct nucleotide sequences in the sample also encode this CDR3. The J gene is TRBJ1-2, the V gene TRBV19, with TRBD1 matching 10 bases. Germline assignment: CDR1 LNHDA and CDR2 SQIVND (reference sequence). The CDR3 extends over 13 amino acids. The J segment lost 8 bases and the V segment lost 4 bases, leaving 4 bases of the junction unmatched. Here the CDR3 reads CASSTRDRGGYTF. Written as DNA, the CDR3 is TGTGCCAGTAGTACACGGGACAGGGGAGGCTACACCTTC.

This clone was recorded a few times. The rearrangement links TRBV28 to TRBJ1-4, with D unresolved. Per the germline V gene, CDR1 is MDHEN and CDR2 is SYDVKM. The CDR3 runs to 11 residues. Trimming took off 5 bases at V and 9 bases at J, with 7 bases between the two ends. CDR3 loop: CASSKIQKLFF. DNA of the CDR3: TGTGCCAGCAGTAAAATACAAAAACTGTTTTTT. Full variable domain (rest looked up from reference TRBV28 and TRBJ1-4): DVKVTQSSRYLVKRTGEKVFLECVQDMDHENMFWYRQDPGLGLRLIYFSYDVKMKEKGDIPEGYSVSREKKERFSLILESASTNQTSMYLCASSKIQKLFFGSGTQLSVL.

This clone was seen more than once but under ten times. The chain employs TRBV5-1 and TRBJ1-1; D is possibly TRBD1 (5 bases). With 4 bases removed from V and 1 base from J, the gap between germline ends came to 14 bases. This CDR3 is 15 amino acids long. Germline-derived CDR1 and CDR2 are SGHRS and YFSETQ. For the CDR3, the DNA is TGCGCCAGCAGCCTTACCACAGGACGGAACACTGAAGCTTTCTTT. Protein: CASSLTTGRNTEAFF.

This clone has more than one count but fewer than ten. The V call is TRBV14, the J call TRBJ1-1; D is undetermined. CDR3 length equals 11 residues. Looked up from germline, CDR1 is SGHDN and CDR2 is FVKESK. V was trimmed by 4 bases and J by 7 bases, leaving 7 bases between them. The CDR3 bases are TGTGCCAGCAGCCGGTTGGGTGAAGCTTTCTTT. It yields the protein CASSRLGEAFF. The full variable domain, in which reference TRBV14 and TRBJ1-1 provide the parts outside the CDR3, is EAGVTQFPSHSVIEKGQTVTLRCDPISGHDNLYWYRRVMGKEIKFLLHFVKESKQDESGMPNNRFLAERTGGTYSTLKVQPAELEDSGVYFCASSRLGEAFFGQGTRLTVV.

This chain links TRBV4-2 with TRBJ2-5, with no clear D. CDR3 length: 14 residues. Trimming shortened V by 1 base and J by 5 bases, and 11 bases separated the two germline ends. Per the germline V gene, CDR1 is LGHNA and CDR2 is YNFKEQ. CDR3 sequence reads: CASSQGVAGETQYF. The CDR3, as DNA: TGTGCCAGCAGCCAAGGAGTCGCCGGGGAGACCCAGTACTTC.

The rearrangement links TRBV29-1 to TRBJ2-3; a weak D match, TRBD1 (6 bases). The germline V gene has CDR1 SQVTM and CDR2 ANQGSEA. V lost 4 bases and J lost 2, with 16 bases in between. This CDR3 has 15 amino acids. The CDR3 protein is CSVALGQPFTDTQYF. CDR3 in DNA: TGCAGCGTTGCGTTGGGACAACCTTTCACAGATACGCAGTATTTT.